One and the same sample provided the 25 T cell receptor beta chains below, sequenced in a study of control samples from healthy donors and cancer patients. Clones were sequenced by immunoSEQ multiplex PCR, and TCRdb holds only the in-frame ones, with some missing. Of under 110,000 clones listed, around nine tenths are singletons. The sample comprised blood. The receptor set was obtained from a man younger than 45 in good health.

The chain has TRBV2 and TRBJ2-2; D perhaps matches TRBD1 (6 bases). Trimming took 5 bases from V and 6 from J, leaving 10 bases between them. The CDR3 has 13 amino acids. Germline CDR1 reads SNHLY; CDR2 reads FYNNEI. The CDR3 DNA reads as TGTGCCAGCAGTCAACAGGGTTCCGGGGAGCTGTTTTTT. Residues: CASSQQGSGELFF. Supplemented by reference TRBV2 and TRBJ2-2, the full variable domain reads EPEVTQTPSHQVTQMGQEVILRCVPISNHLYFYWYRQILGQKVEFLVSFYNNEISEKSEIFDDQFSVERPDGSNFTLKIRSTKLEDSAMYFCASSQQGSGELFFGEGSRLTVL.

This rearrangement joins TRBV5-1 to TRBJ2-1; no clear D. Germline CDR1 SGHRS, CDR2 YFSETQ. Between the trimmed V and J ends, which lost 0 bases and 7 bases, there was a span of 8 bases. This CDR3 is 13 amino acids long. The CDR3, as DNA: TGCGCCAGCAGCTTGGTTGGCAGAAATGAGCAGTTCTTC. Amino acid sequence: CASSLVGRNEQFF. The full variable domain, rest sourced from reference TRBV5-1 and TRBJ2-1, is KAGVTQTPRYLIKTRGQQVTLSCSPISGHRSVSWYQQTPGQGLQFLFEYFSETQRNKGNFPGRFSGRQFSNSRSEMNVSTLELGDSALYLCASSLVGRNEQFFGPGTRLTVL.

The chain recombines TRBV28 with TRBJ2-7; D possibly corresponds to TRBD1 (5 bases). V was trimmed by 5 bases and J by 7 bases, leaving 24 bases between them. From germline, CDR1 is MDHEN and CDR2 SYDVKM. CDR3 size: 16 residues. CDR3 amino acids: CASSLNQGTARWEQYF. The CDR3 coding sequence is TGTGCCAGCAGTCTAAACCAGGGAACGGCTAGGTGGGAGCAGTACTTC.

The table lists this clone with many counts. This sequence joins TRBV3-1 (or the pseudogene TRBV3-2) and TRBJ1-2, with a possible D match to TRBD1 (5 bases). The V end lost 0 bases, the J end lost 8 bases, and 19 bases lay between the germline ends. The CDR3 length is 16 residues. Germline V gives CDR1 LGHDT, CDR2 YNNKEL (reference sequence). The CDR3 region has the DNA TGTGCCAGCAGCCAAGATTGGTGGACGGGGCGCGGGGGCTACACCTTC. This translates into CASSQDWWTGRGGYTF.

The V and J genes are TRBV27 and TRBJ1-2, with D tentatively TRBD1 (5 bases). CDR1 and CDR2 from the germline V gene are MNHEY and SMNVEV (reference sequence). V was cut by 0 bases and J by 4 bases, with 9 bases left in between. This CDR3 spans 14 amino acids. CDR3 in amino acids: CASSLSRQLYGYTF. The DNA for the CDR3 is TGTGCCAGCAGTTTATCTCGACAGCTCTATGGCTACACCTTC.

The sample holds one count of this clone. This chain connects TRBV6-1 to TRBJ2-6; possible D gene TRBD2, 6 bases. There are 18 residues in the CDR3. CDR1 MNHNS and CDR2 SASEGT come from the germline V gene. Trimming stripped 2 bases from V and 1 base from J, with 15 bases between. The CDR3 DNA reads TGTGCCAGCAGTGAAACCGGGGGACGGATGTCTGGGGCCAACGTCCTGACTTTC. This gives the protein CASSETGGRMSGANVLTF.

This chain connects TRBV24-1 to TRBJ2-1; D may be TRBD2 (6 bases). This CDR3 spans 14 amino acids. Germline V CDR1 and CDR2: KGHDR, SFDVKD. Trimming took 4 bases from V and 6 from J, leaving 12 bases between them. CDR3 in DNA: TGTGCCACCAGTGACGGGGGTCCAGTCAATGAGCAGTTCTTC. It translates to CATSDGGPVNEQFF.

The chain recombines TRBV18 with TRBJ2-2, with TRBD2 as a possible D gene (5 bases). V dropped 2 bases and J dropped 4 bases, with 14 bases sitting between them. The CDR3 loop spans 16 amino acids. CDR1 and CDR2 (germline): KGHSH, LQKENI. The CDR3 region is CASSPGSAGTTGELFF. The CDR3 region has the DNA TGTGCCAGCTCACCAGGGAGCGCGGGTACCACCGGGGAGCTGTTTTTT.

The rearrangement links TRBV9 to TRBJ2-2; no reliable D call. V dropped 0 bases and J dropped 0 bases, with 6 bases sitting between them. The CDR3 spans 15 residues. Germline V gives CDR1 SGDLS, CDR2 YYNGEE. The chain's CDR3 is CASSVGSSNTGELFF. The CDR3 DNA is TGTGCCAGCAGCGTAGGCAGTTCGAACACCGGGGAGCTGTTTTTT.

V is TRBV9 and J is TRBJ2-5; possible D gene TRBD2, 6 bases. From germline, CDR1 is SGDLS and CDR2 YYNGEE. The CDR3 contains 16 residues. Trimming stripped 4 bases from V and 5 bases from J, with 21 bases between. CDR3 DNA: TGTGCCAGCAGCCCGGGGGACTTTAGGATGGGGGAGACCCAGTACTTC. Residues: CASSPGDFRMGETQYF.

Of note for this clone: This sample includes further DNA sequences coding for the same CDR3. CDR3 residues: CASSIETGNQPQHF. CDR3 coding DNA: TGTGCCAGTAGTATAGAGACAGGGAACCAGCCCCAGCATTTT. The V gene is TRBV19, the J gene TRBJ1-5, with 7 bases identical to TRBD1. CDR1 is LNHDA, CDR2 SQIVND, per germline (reference sequence). The CDR3 totals 14 residues. V lost 0 bases, J lost 7 bases, and 3 bases stayed unmatched.

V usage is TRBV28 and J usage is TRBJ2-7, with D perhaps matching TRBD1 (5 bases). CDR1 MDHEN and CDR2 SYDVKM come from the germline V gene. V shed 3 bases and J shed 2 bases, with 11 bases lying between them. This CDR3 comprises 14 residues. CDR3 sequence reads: CASSFLGQTYEQYF. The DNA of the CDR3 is TGTGCCAGCAGTTTTTTGGGGCAGACCTACGAGCAGTACTTC.

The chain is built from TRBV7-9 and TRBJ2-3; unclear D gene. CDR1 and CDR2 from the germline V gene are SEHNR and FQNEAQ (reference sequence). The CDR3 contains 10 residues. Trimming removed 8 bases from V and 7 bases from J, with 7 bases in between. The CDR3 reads CASGTNTQYF. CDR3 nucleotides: TGTGCCAGCGGAACGAATACGCAGTATTTT.

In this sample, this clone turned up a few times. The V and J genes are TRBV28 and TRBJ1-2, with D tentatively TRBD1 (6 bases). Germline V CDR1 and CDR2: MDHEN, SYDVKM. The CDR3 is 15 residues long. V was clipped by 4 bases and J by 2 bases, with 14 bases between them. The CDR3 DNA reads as TGTGCCAGCAGTTCTCTCGGAGGGGGGAACTATGGCTACACCTTC. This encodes CASSSLGGGNYGYTF.

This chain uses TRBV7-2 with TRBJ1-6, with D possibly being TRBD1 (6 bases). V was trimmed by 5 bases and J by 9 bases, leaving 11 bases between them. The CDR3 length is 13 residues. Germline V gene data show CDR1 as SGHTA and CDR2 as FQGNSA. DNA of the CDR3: TGTGCCAGCAGCCTACAGGGCAGTTCACCCCTCCACTTT. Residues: CASSLQGSSPLHF.

CDR3 residues: CASSLAVGGIQETQYF. CDR3 coding DNA: TGTGCCAGCAGCTTAGCGGTCGGAGGGATCCAAGAGACCCAGTACTTC. V is TRBV7-2 and J is TRBJ2-5; tentative D call: TRBD2 (6 bases). The CDR3 has 16 amino acids. The V gene's germline CDR1 is SGHTA and CDR2 FQGNSA. V lost 0 bases and J 1 base, leaving 12 bases between the germline ends.

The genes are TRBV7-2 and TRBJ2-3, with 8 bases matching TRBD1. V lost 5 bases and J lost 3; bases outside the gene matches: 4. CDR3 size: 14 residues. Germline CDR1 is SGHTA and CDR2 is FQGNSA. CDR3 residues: CASSLQGATDTQYF. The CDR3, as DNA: TGTGCCAGCAGCCTCCAGGGGGCGACAGATACGCAGTATTTT.

CDR3 sequence (DNA): TGTGCCAGCAGCCAGGCCCAGCCTAGAGGCTACACCTTC. Protein sequence: CASSQAQPRGYTF. The V gene is TRBV4-2, the J gene TRBJ1-2; D call uncertain. The germline CDR1 and CDR2 sequences are LGHNA and YNFKEQ. The V end was cut by 3 bases, the J end by 8 bases, with 13 bases between. The CDR3 extends over 13 amino acids.

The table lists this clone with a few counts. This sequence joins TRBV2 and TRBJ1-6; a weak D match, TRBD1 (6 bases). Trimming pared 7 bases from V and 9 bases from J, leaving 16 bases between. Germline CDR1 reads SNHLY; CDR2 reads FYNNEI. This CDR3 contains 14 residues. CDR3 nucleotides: TGTGCCAGCAATGCGGGGGGCGGTCGTTCACCCCTCCACTTT. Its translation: CASNAGGGRSPLHF.

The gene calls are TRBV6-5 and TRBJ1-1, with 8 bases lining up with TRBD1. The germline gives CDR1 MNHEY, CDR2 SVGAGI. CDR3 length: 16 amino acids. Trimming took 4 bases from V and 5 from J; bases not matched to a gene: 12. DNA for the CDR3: TGTGCCAGCAGTTCTATAAACAGGGGGAGATGGACTGAAGCTTTCTTT. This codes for CASSSINRGRWTEAFF.

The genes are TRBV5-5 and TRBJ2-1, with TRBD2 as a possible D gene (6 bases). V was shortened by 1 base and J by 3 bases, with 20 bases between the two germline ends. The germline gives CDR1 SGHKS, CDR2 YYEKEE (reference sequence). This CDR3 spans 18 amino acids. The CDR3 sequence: CASSLSLGLAQDYNEQFF. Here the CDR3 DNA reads TGTGCCAGCAGCTTGTCTTTAGGGCTAGCGCAGGACTACAATGAGCAGTTCTTC. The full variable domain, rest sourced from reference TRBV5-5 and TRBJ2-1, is DAGVTQSPTHLIKTRGQQVTLRCSPISGHKSVSWYQQVLGQGPQFIFQYYEKEERGRGNFPDRFSARQFPNYSSELNVNALLLGDSALYLCASSLSLGLAQDYNEQFFGPGTRLTVL.

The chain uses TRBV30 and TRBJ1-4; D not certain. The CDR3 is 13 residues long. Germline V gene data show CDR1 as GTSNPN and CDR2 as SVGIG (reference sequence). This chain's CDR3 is CAHKQRVSEKLFF. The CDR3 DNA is TGTGCACACAAACAGAGGGTATCTGAAAAACTGTTTTTT.

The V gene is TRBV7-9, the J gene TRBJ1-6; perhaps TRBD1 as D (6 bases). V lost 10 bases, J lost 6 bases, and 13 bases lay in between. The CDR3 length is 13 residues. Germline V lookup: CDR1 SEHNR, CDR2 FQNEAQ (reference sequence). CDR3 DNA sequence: TGTGCCACCAAGGGGGGATTTAATTCACCCCTCCACTTT. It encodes CATKGGFNSPLHF.

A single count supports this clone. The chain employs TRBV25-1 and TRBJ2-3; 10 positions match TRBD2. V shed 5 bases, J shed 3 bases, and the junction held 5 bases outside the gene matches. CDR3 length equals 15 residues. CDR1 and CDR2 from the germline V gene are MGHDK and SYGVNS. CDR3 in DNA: TGTGCCAGCAGTTCTAGCGGGAGTCCAACAGATACGCAGTATTTT. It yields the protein CASSSSGSPTDTQYF.

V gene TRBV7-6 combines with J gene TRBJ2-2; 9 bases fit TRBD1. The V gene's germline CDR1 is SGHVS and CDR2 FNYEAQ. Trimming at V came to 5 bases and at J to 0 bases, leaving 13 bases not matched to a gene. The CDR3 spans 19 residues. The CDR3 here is CASSRRTGVPYTNTGELFF. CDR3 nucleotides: TGTGCCAGCAGCAGACGGACAGGGGTCCCCTATACGAACACCGGGGAGCTGTTTTTT.